The T cell receptor (beta chain) described here comes from a study of molecular identifiers for immune sequencing clone quantification. Study-level results: Clones exceeding 20 RNA copies carried over 97% of effector molecules but under 1% of naive-cell molecules. Barcode collisions between identical TCR molecules could shrink estimates of highly expanded clone sizes.

MiXCR was run by TCRdb on the PCR reads, yielding one entry per CDR3 protein. Among about 640,000 distinct CDR3 sequences listed, just under 20% were seen once. Sorted cells numbering 20,000 to 1,000,000, with 10%, 30% or 50% RNA, yielded the naive CD8 libraries. CD8+CD4-CCR7+CD45RA+ sorting gave the naive CD8 T cells. This clonotype was counted at least ten times. Antigen unknown. CDR1 and CDR2 (germline): LNHDA, SQIVND (reference sequence). The CDR3 totals 13 residues. V was clipped by 2 bases and J by 5 bases, with 7 bases between them. The specimen sequenced was naive CD8+ T cells from blood, with Jurkat cell RNA spiked in. Subset meaning: FACS-sorted CD8+CD4-CCR7+CD45RA+ naive T cells. This sequence was found in a human donor in good health. Some libraries in this study had Jurkat cell RNA spiked in. This rearrangement joins TRBV19 to TRBJ1-5; no firm D call. For the CDR3, the DNA is TGTGCCAGTAGTATATGGAGTGATCAGCCCCAGCATTTT. Residues: CASSIWSDQPQHF.